The 8 T cell receptor beta chains listed next were all sequenced from one sample in a study of CD8 T cells in ankylosing spondylitis. TCRdb re-called the 5' RACE reads with MiXCR, one entry per CDR3 protein. This table has a few hundred thousand distinct CDR3 sequences, roughly a tenth appearing once. Sample: blood, either unsorted or a sorted T cell fraction (not recorded which). Receptors originate from a male donor with ankylosing spondylitis or in good health (not recorded which).

At least ten counts were recorded for this clonotype. The chain recombines TRBV20-1 with TRBJ2-1; TRBD1 agrees at 9 bases. The junction had 7 bases not matched to a gene; V was cut back by 6 bases and J by 13 bases. Per the germline V gene, CDR1 is DFQATT and CDR2 is SNEGSKA (reference sequence). The CDR3 is 11 residues long. This CDR3 reads CSARGQGGQFF. CDR3 in DNA: TGCAGTGCGCGGGGACAGGGTGGACAGTTCTTC.

This clonotype was observed a few times. This chain joins TRBV3-1 and TRBJ2-2, with a tentative D call TRBD2 (6 bases). Germline V gives CDR1 LGHDT, CDR2 YNNKEL (reference sequence). Trimming took 5 bases from V and 1 from J, leaving 8 bases between them. The CDR3 has 14 residues. CDR3 sequence reads: CASSRGLNTGELFF. The CDR3, as DNA: TGTGCCAGCAGCAGGGGACTGAACACCGGGGAGCTGTTTTTT.

This clonotype was counted many times. V and J are TRBV29-1 and TRBJ1-3; 8 nucleotides align to TRBD1. The CDR3 is 17 residues long. From germline, CDR1 is SQVTM and CDR2 ANQGSEA. V was pared by 3 bases and J by 4 bases, with 14 bases of the junction left unmatched. CDR3 nucleotides: TGCAGCGTTGAGTGGTGGGACAGGCGCATAGAGGGAAACACCATATATTTT. This gives the protein CSVEWWDRRIEGNTIYF.

In this sample, this clonotype turned up many times. The chain has TRBV25-1 and TRBJ2-1; 8 nucleotides match TRBD1. Germline V gene data show CDR1 as MGHDK and CDR2 as SYGVNS. This CDR3 has 17 residues. After removal of 6 bases from V and 0 bases from J, the junction contained 10 bases not matched to a gene. The CDR3 sequence: CASSSPLDRDSYNEQFF. The CDR3 bases are TGTGCCAGCAGCTCTCCATTGGACAGGGACTCCTACAATGAGCAGTTCTTC. Complete variable domain (other parts from reference TRBV25-1 and TRBJ2-1): EADIYQTPRYLVIGTGKKITLECSQTMGHDKMYWYQQDPGMELHLIHYSYGVNSTEKGDLSSESTVSRIRTEHFPLTLESARPSHTSQYLCASSSPLDRDSYNEQFFGPGTRLTVL.

This clonotype was observed many times. V and J are TRBV7-2 and TRBJ1-1; D remains ambiguous. Germline values: CDR1 SGHTA, CDR2 FQGNSA. The germline V and J ends were trimmed by 1 base and 3 bases, with 9 bases remaining between them. CDR3 length equals 14 residues. As DNA, the CDR3 is TGTGCCAGCAGCTTAGATGGCAGGTACACTGAAGCTTTCTTT. It is translated as CASSLDGRYTEAFF.

The rearrangement joins TRBV7-9 to TRBJ2-5; the D is unclear. Germline CDR1 SEHNR, CDR2 FQNEAQ (reference sequence). The CDR3 runs 14 residues. V was pared by 6 bases and J by 5 bases, with 16 bases between. The CDR3 bases are TGTGCCAGCAGACCCTGGTGGGGTAGGGAGACCCAGTACTTC. It is translated as CASRPWWGRETQYF.

This clonotype has more than one count but fewer than ten. The V and J genes are TRBV7-6 and TRBJ2-6; no clear D gene. V was shortened by 5 bases and J by 0 bases, with 8 bases between the two germline ends. This CDR3 contains 15 residues. Germline V gene sequence: CDR1 SGHVS, CDR2 FNYEAQ. The CDR3 nucleotides are TGTGCCAGCAGCCGAATACCCTCTGGGGCCAACGTCCTGACTTTC. Amino acid sequence: CASSRIPSGANVLTF.

The sample holds many counts of this clonotype. The chain combines TRBV5-1 with TRBJ1-5, with no clear D. This CDR3 comprises 13 residues. Germline V gene sequence: CDR1 SGHRS, CDR2 YFSETQ. V was cut by 4 bases and J by 4 bases, with 9 bases left in between. The CDR3, as DNA: TGCGCCAGCAGCGCCGGTACGAATCAGCCCCAGCATTTT. Protein product: CASSAGTNQPQHF.